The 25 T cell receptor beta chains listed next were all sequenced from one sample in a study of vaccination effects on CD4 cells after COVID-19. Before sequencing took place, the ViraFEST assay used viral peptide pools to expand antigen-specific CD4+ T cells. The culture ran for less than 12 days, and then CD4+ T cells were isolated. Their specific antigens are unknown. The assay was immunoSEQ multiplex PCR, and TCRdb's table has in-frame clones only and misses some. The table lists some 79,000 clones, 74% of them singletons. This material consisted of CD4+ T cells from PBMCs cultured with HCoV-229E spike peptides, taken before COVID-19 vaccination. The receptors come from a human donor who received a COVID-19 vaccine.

CDR3 in amino acids: CAVGGGGANQPQHF. CDR3 sequence (DNA): TGTGCCGTTGGAGGCGGGGGGGCGAATCAGCCCCAGCATTTT. The J gene is TRBJ1-5, the V gene TRBV5-4, with a weak D call TRBD1 (6 bases). Germline V CDR1 and CDR2: SGHNT, YYREEE (reference sequence). The ends were cut back, 10 bases at V and 4 bases at J, with 18 bases in the middle. The CDR3 loop spans 14 amino acids.

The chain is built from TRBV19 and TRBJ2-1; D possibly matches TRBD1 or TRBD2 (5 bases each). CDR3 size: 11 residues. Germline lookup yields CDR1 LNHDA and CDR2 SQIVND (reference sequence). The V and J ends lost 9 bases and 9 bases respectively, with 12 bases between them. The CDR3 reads CASQGEGEQFF. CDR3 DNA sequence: TGTGCCAGCCAGGGCGAGGGTGAGCAGTTCTTC.

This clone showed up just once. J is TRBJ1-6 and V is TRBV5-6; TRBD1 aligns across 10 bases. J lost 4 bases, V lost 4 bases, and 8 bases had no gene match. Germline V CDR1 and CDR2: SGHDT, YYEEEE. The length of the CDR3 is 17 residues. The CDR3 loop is CASSLRTGGVYNSPLHF. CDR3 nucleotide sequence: TGTGCCAGCAGCCTACGGACAGGGGGGGTTTATAATTCACCCCTCCACTTT.

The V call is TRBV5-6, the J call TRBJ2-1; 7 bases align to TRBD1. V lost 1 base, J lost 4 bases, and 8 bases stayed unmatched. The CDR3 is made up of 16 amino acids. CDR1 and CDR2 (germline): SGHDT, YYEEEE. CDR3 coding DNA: TGTGCCAGCAGCTTGTTCGGGACAGCTCTTTACAATGAGCAGTTCTTC. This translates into CASSLFGTALYNEQFF.

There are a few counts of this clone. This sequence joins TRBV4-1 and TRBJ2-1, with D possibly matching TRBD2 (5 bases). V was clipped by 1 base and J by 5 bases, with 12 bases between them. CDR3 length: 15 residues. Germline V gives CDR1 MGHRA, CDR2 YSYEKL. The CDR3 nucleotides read TGCGCCAGCAGCCAAGGGGAGATTTATGACAATGAGCAGTTCTTC. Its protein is CASSQGEIYDNEQFF.

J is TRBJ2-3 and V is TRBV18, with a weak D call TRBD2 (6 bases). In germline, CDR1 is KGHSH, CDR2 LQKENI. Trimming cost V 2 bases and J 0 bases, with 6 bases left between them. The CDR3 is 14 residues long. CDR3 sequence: CASSPGTSTDTQYF. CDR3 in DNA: TGTGCCAGCTCACCAGGGACTAGCACAGATACGCAGTATTTT.

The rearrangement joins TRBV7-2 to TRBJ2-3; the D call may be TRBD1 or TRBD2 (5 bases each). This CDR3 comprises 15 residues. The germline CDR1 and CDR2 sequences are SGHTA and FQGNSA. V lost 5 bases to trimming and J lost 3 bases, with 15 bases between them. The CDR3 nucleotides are TGTGCCAGCAGCCTAGTCCCGGGGCCTACAGATACGCAGTATTTT. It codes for CASSLVPGPTDTQYF.

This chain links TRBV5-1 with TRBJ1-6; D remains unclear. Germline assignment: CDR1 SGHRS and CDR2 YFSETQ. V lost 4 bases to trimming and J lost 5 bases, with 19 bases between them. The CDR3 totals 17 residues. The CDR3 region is CASSPGQTNLNNSPLHF. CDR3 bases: TGCGCCAGCAGCCCTGGGCAGACCAACCTCAATAATTCACCCCTCCACTTT.

CDR3 sequence: CSVAPDIGIGYGYTF. CDR3 DNA: TGCAGCGTAGCACCAGACATCGGGATTGGCTATGGCTACACCTTC. V usage is TRBV29-1 and J usage is TRBJ1-2, with D uncertain. Germline lookup yields CDR1 SQVTM and CDR2 ANQGSEA. Trimming took off 6 bases at V and 4 bases at J, with 21 bases between the two ends. The CDR3 extends over 15 amino acids.

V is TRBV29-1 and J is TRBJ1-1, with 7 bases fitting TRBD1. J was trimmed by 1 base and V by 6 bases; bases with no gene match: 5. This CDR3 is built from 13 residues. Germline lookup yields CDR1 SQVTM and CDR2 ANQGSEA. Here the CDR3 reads CSVDRDENTEAFF. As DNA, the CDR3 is TGCAGCGTCGACAGGGACGAGAACACTGAAGCTTTCTTT.

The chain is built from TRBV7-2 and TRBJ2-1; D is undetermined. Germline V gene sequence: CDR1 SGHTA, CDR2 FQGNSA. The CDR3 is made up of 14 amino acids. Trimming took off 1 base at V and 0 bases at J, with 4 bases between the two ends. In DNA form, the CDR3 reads TGTGCCAGCAGCTTAGGAAGCTCCTACAATGAGCAGTTCTTC. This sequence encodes CASSLGSSYNEQFF.

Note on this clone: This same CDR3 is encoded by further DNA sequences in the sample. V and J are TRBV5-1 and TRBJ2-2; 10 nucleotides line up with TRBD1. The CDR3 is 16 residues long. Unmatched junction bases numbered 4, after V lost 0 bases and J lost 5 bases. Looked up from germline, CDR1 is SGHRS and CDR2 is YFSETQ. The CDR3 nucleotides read TGCGCCAGCAGCTTGGGCGGGACAGGGGAGACCGGGGAGCTGTTTTTT. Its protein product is CASSLGGTGETGELFF.

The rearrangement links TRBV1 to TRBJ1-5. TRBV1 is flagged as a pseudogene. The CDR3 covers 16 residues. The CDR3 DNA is TGCACCAGCAGCCAGAGCCTAGGGTTAGGCAATCAGCCCCAGCATTTT. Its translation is CTSSQSLGLGNQPQHF.

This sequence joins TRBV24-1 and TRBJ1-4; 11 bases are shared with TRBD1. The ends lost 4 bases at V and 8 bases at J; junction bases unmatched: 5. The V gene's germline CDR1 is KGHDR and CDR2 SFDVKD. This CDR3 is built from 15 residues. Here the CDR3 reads CATSEPGTGGEKLFF. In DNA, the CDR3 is TGTGCCACCAGTGAACCCGGGACAGGGGGGGAAAAACTGTTTTTT.

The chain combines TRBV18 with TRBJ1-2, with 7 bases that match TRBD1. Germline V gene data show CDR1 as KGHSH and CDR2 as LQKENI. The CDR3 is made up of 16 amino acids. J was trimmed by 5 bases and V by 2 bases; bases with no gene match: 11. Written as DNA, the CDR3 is TGTGCCAGCTCACCAGAAGGGACAGTTTCTGGATATGGCTACACCTTC. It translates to CASSPEGTVSGYGYTF.

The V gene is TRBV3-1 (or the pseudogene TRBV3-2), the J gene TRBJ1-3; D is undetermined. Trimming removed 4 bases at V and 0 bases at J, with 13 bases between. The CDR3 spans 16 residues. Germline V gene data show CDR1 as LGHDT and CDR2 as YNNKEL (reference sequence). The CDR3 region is CASSRPTGYSGNTIYF. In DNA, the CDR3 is TGTGCCAGCAGCCGACCGACCGGGTACTCTGGAAACACCATATATTTT.

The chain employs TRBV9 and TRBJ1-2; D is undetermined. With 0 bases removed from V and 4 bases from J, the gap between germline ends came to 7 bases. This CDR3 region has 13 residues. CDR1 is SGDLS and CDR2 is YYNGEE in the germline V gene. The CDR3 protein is CASSVGSGYGYTF. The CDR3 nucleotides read TGTGCCAGCAGCGTAGGTAGCGGCTATGGCTACACCTTC.

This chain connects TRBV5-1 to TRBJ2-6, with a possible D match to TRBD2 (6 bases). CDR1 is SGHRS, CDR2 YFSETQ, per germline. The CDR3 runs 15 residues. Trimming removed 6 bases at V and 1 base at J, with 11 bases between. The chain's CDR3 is CASTGGVSGANVLTF. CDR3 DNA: TGCGCCAGCACAGGCGGGGTGTCTGGGGCCAACGTCCTGACTTTC. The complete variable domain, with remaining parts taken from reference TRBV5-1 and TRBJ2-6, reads KAGVTQTPRYLIKTRGQQVTLSCSPISGHRSVSWYQQTPGQGLQFLFEYFSETQRNKGNFPGRFSGRQFSNSRSEMNVSTLELGDSALYLCASTGGVSGANVLTFGAGSRLTVL.

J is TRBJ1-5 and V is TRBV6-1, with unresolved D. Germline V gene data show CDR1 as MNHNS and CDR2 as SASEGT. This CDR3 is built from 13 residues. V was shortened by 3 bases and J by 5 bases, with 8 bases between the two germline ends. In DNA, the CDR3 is TGTGCCAGCAGTGATTTTTGGGATCAGCCCCAGCATTTT. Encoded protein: CASSDFWDQPQHF.

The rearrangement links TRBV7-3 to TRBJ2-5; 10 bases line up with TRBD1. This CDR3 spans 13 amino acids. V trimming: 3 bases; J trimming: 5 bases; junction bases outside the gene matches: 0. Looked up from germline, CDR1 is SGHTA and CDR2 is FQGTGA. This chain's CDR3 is CASSLDRGETQYF. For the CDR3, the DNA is TGTGCCAGCAGCTTGGACAGGGGGGAGACCCAGTACTTC. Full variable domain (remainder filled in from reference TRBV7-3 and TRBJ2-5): GAGVSQTPSNKVTEKGKYVELRCDPISGHTALYWYRQSLGQGPEFLIYFQGTGAADDSGLPNDRFFAVRPEGSVSTLKIQRTERGDSAVYLCASSLDRGETQYFGPGTRLLVL.

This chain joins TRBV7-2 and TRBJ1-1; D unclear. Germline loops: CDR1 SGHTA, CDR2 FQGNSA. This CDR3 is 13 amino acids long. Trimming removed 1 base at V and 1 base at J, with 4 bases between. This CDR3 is CASSLDRNTEAFF. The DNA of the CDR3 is TGTGCCAGCAGCTTAGATCGGAACACTGAAGCTTTCTTT.

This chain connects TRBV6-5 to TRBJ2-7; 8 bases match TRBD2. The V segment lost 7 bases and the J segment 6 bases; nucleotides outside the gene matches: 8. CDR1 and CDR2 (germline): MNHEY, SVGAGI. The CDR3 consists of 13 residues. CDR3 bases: TGTGCCAGCAAAGGGACTAGTGCGGCCGAGCAGTACGTC. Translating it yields CASKGTSAAEQYV.

CDR3 sequence reads: CASTVGVTGELFF. In DNA form, the CDR3 reads TGTGCCAGCACAGTTGGGGTCACCGGGGAGCTGTTTTTT. The V and J genes are TRBV2 and TRBJ2-2; D unclear. The CDR3 is made up of 13 amino acids. Germline V lookup: CDR1 SNHLY, CDR2 FYNNEI. V lost 7 bases to trimming and J lost 4 bases, with 10 bases between them.

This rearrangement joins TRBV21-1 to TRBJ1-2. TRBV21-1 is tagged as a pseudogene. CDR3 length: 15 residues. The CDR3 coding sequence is TGTGCCAGCACCCTGGAACAGGACTCTAACTATGGCTACACCTTC. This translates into CASTLEQDSNYGYTF.

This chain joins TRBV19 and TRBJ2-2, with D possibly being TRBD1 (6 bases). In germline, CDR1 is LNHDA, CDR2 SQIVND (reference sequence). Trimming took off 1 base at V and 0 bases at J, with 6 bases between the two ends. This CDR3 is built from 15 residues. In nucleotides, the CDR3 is TGTGCCAGTAGTATAGGGACAGCGAACACCGGGGAGCTGTTTTTT. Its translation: CASSIGTANTGELFF.